Listed here are 15 T cell receptor beta chains from one sample, sequenced in a study of T cell responses to AZD1222 COVID-19 vaccine. Some clones are missing from TCRdb's copy, which holds only in-frame ones; the method was immunoSEQ multiplex PCR. The table lists about 120,000 clones, 90% to 95% of them singletons. The sample was peripheral blood, taken on day 0 of AZD1222 vaccination. The receptors originated from an adult in good health.

V and J are TRBV28 and TRBJ1-5; D might be TRBD1 (5 bases). Trimming left V 5 bases short and J 9 bases short, with 17 bases between. The germline V gene has CDR1 MDHEN and CDR2 SYDVKM. The CDR3 loop spans 14 amino acids. In nucleotides, the CDR3 is TGTGCCAGCAGTCCCGGGACGGCAGAGTGGCCCCAGCATTTT. Translated, it gives CASSPGTAEWPQHF.

The chain employs TRBV5-1 and TRBJ1-6, with 7 bases fitting TRBD1. V shed 4 bases and J 0 bases; nucleotides not matched to a gene: 4. Per the germline V gene, CDR1 is SGHRS and CDR2 is YFSETQ. CDR3 length: 16 amino acids. This chain's CDR3 is CASSVGGSSYNSPLHF. In DNA, the CDR3 is TGCGCCAGCAGCGTAGGGGGCAGCTCCTATAATTCACCCCTCCACTTT.

V gene TRBV2 combines with J gene TRBJ1-4, with 8 bases identical to TRBD1. Trimming removed 7 bases from V and 3 bases from J; junction bases left unmatched: 4. Germline V gene data show CDR1 as SNHLY and CDR2 as FYNNEI. This CDR3 has 14 residues. The CDR3 DNA sequence: TGTGCCAGCATCCAGGGGGCTTCTAATGAAAAACTGTTTTTT. Protein: CASIQGASNEKLFF.

This clone was seen a few times. V is TRBV27 and J is TRBJ1-2; D might be TRBD1 (6 bases). Deletions cut 9 bases from V and 0 bases from J, with 23 bases between. The CDR3 is made up of 17 amino acids. CDR1 is MNHEY, CDR2 SMNVEV, per germline (reference sequence). In DNA, the CDR3 is TGTGCCAGTTCACTCCTAACAGGGCCTGGCTCTAACTATGGCTACACCTTC. Protein sequence: CASSLLTGPGSNYGYTF.

This rearrangement joins TRBV27 to TRBJ1-6; 7 bases map to TRBD1. The CDR3 is made up of 17 amino acids. CDR1 is MNHEY, CDR2 SMNVEV, per germline (reference sequence). V dropped 4 bases and J dropped 9; count of bases not matched to a gene: 15. The CDR3 DNA reads TGTGCCAGCAGTTATAGGGACAGCCTATTGACACCTTCACCCCTCCACTTT. Translation: CASSYRDSLLTPSPLHF.

The chain is built from TRBV27 and TRBJ1-5, with D uncertain. The length of the CDR3 is 14 residues. Germline V gene sequence: CDR1 MNHEY, CDR2 SMNVEV (reference sequence). Trimming removed 2 bases at V and 8 bases at J, with 13 bases between. The CDR3 is CASSLKEDIKPQHF. CDR3 nucleotide sequence: TGTGCCAGCAGTTTAAAGGAAGACATAAAGCCCCAGCATTTT.

The chain is built from TRBV11-3 and TRBJ2-3; D possibly corresponds to TRBD1 (6 bases). V lost 7 bases and J lost 5, with 19 bases in between. The CDR3 is 15 residues long. Germline V gene data show CDR1 as SGHNT and CDR2 as YENEEA. The CDR3 nucleotides are TGTGCCAGCACCCCCGGGACAAGGGGTCAAGATACGCAGTATTTT. Its translation is CASTPGTRGQDTQYF.

The J gene is TRBJ1-1, the V gene TRBV12-3 or TRBV12-4; D not certain. V shed 3 bases and J shed 3 bases, with 8 bases lying between them. The CDR3 is made up of 13 amino acids. The CDR3, as DNA: TGTGCCAGCAGTTTCAGGCCAGACACTGAAGCTTTCTTT. It encodes CASSFRPDTEAFF.

This chain uses TRBV10-1 with TRBJ2-7, with TRBD2 as a possible D gene (5 bases). Trimming took 6 bases from V and 4 from J, leaving 13 bases between them. This CDR3 contains 13 residues. Germline V gives CDR1 WNHNN, CDR2 SYGVQD (reference sequence). In DNA, the CDR3 is TGCGCCAGCAGCCAGGACTTGGCGTACGAGCAGTACTTC. Translating gives CASSQDLAYEQYF.

V and J are TRBV5-1 and TRBJ1-1; no firm D call. The ends were cut back, 0 bases at V and 6 bases at J, with 9 bases in the middle. The CDR3 extends over 13 amino acids. The germline CDR1 and CDR2 sequences are SGHRS and YFSETQ. CDR3: CASSLADFSEAFF. The CDR3 DNA reads as TGCGCCAGCAGCTTGGCCGATTTCTCTGAAGCTTTCTTT.

This rearrangement joins TRBV5-6 to TRBJ2-7, with a tentative D call TRBD1 (5 bases). The V gene's germline CDR1 is SGHDT and CDR2 YYEEEE. The germline V and J ends were trimmed by 3 bases and 2 bases, with 9 bases remaining between them. The CDR3 spans 13 residues. CDR3 DNA: TGTGCCAGCAGCTCAGGGCCCGCCTACGAGCAGTACTTC. Translating gives CASSSGPAYEQYF.

This clone was counted a few times. This sequence joins TRBV3-1 (or the pseudogene TRBV3-2) and TRBJ2-1; D call uncertain. V was shortened by 4 bases and J by 7 bases, with 8 bases between the two germline ends. The CDR3 has 12 residues. The germline V gene has CDR1 LGHDT and CDR2 YNNKEL (reference sequence). CDR3 in DNA: TGTGCCAGCAGCCCGATAGGGAATGAGCAGTTCTTC. It specifies CASSPIGNEQFF.

The gene calls are TRBV10-1 and TRBJ2-5; D ambiguous. The length of the CDR3 is 13 residues. Germline CDR1 and CDR2: WNHNN and SYGVQD (reference sequence). The V end lost 3 bases, the J end lost 2 bases, and 7 bases lay between the germline ends. The CDR3 sequence: CASSEHLQETQYF. For the CDR3, the DNA is TGCGCCAGCAGTGAACACTTGCAAGAGACCCAGTACTTC.

The chain links TRBV2 to TRBJ2-5, with 7 nucleotides matching TRBD1. The J segment lost 7 bases and the V segment lost 11 bases, leaving 10 bases of the junction unmatched. CDR1 SNHLY and CDR2 FYNNEI come from the germline V gene. This CDR3 is built from 12 residues. The CDR3 is CAGQQGPWTQYF. The CDR3 coding sequence is TGTGCCGGGCAACAGGGGCCGTGGACCCAGTACTTC.

This chain connects TRBV5-1 to TRBJ2-2, with 8 bases lining up with TRBD2. Germline V gene sequence: CDR1 SGHRS, CDR2 YFSETQ. Trimming removed 5 bases from V and 6 bases from J; junction bases left unmatched: 6. There are 14 residues in the CDR3. For the CDR3, the DNA is TGCGCCAGCAGACGAGCGGGAGAGGCCGGGGAGCTGTTTTTT. Residues: CASRRAGEAGELFF.